This T cell receptor (beta chain) comes out of a study of Tregs in tolerant kidney transplant recipients. Overall study: The nonmyeloablative bone marrow transplants came from related graft donors, with transient mixed chimerism.

There are 16 residues in the CDR3. From germline, CDR1 is LNHDA and CDR2 SQIVND (reference sequence). The V gene end was trimmed by 1 base and the J gene end by 1 base; junction bases not matched to a gene: 5. Here immunoSEQ multiplex PCR was the method, and the copy in TCRdb shows in-frame clones only, minus some. This sample has about 66,000 clones, with approximately 92% found just once. Sample: CD8+ T cells from blood, taken before the transplant. The TCR originated in a human donor who received a combined kidney and bone marrow transplant. The V gene is TRBV19, the J gene TRBJ2-5, with 8 positions matching TRBD1. The CDR3 loop is CASSIGHRGFQETQYF. The DNA for the CDR3 is TGTGCCAGTAGTATAGGGCACAGGGGGTTCCAAGAGACCCAGTACTTC.